The rows below give T cell receptor beta chains drawn from one sample of a study of shared clonotypes between healthy human individuals. Sequenced by immunoSEQ multiplex PCR; TCRdb stores in-frame clones only, minus some. The sample yields about 560,000 clones, just over 75% seen once. The material sequenced was PBMCs. The receptors were gathered from a woman aged 40 to 55 in good health. Some clones in this sample may be carry-over from other donors' samples. Both conserved end residues are part of each CDR3. A D gene is named only where the DNA matches it firmly. Rows may omit the clone size; those that give it use once, few, many or a size class.

size	V	D	length	J	CDR3	DNA
-	TRBV6-6	-	13	TRBJ2-3	CASKGTHTDTQYF	TGTGCCAGCAAGGGAACCCACACAGATACGCAGTATTTT
-	TRBV6-5	-	14	TRBJ2-5	CASSYSRTLETQYF	TGTGCCAGCAGTTACTCGCGGACTTTAGAGACCCAGTACTTC
-	TRBV29-1	-	11	TRBJ1-2	CSVVAVYGYTF	TGCAGCGTTGTCGCGGTCTATGGCTACACCTTC
-	TRBV28	-	17	TRBJ2-7	CASSPGRGARGGYEQYF	TGTGCCAGCAGCCCAGGCCGTGGCGCCAGGGGGGGATACGAGCAGTACTTC
-	TRBV4-2	TRBD2	17	TRBJ2-1	CASSQDIAGGAYNEQFF	TGTGCCAGCAGCCAAGATATAGCGGGAGGGGCCTACAATGAGCAGTTCTTC
-	TRBV9	-	12	TRBJ2-1	CASSPKGFEQFF	TGTGCCAGCAGCCCCAAGGGGTTTGAGCAGTTCTTC
few	TRBV28	TRBD1	13	TRBJ1-1	CALGTGVLGEAFF	TGTGCCCTTGGGACAGGGGTACTCGGTGAAGCTTTCTTT
-	TRBV6-6	-	12	TRBJ2-7	CASRAWTSEQYF	TGTGCCAGCAGAGCATGGACAAGCGAGCAGTACTTC
-	TRBV11-2	-	14	TRBJ2-5	CASSTRTRQETQYF	TGTGCCAGCAGCACCAGGACGCGCCAAGAGACCCAGTACTTC
few	TRBV9	-	15	TRBJ1-1	CASSVVTKMNTEAFF	TGTGCCAGCAGCGTGGTCACAAAGATGAACACTGAAGCTTTCTTT
-	TRBV2	TRBD2	14	TRBJ2-3	CASKRREVTDTQYF	TGTGCCAGCAAGAGGCGGGAGGTAACAGATACGCAGTATTTT
few	TRBV9	TRBD2	16	TRBJ2-1	CASSGILASSYNEQFF	TGTGCCAGCAGCGGAATACTAGCGAGCTCCTACAATGAGCAGTTCTTC
-	TRBV18	-	13	TRBJ1-1	CASSPRQEGEAFF	TGTGCCAGCTCACCGCGGCAGGAGGGTGAAGCTTTCTTT
-	TRBV30	-	13	TRBJ1-2	CAWNNGLAYGYTF	TGTGCCTGGAATAACGGCCTGGCATATGGCTACACCTTC
few	TRBV6-4	-	14	TRBJ2-3	CASSDSVETDTQYF	TGTGCCAGCAGTGACTCCGTCGAAACCGATACGCAGTATTTT
few	TRBV4-2	-	16	TRBJ1-2	CASSQDTGDANYGYTF	TGTGCCAGCAGCCAAGACACAGGAGATGCTAACTATGGCTACACCTTC
-	TRBV6-5	-	13	TRBJ1-1	CASSYAPWTEAFF	TGTGCCAGCAGTTACGCACCTTGGACTGAAGCTTTCTTT
-	TRBV27	-	16	TRBJ2-7	CASSLRGPPAAREQYF	TGTGCCAGCTCCCTTAGAGGGCCCCCAGCCGCTCGGGAGCAGTACTTC
-	TRBV4-2	TRBD2	16	TRBJ2-5	CASSQEGTRGVETQYF	TGTGCCAGCAGCCAAGAAGGAACCCGGGGGGTAGAGACCCAGTACTTC
-	TRBV11-3	TRBD1	15	TRBJ2-2	CASSPDRVGTGELFF	TGTGCCAGCAGCCCAGACAGGGTAGGCACCGGGGAGCTGTTTTTT
-	TRBV7-8	TRBD2	17	TRBJ2-5	CASSLAMLAGNQETQYF	TGTGCCAGCAGCTTAGCAATGCTAGCGGGGAACCAAGAGACCCAGTACTTC
-	TRBV21-1	-	16	TRBJ2-3	CASSPSARLTTDTQYF	TGTGCCAGCAGCCCCTCGGCGAGGCTCACGACAGATACGCAGTATTTT
-	TRBV29-1	TRBD1	14	TRBJ1-5	CSVKQGAGNQPQHF	TGCAGCGTGAAACAGGGGGCTGGCAATCAGCCCCAGCATTTT
once	TRBV25-1	-	15	TRBJ1-1	CASRPRGGTDTEAFF	TGTGCCAGCAGGCCAAGAGGGGGGACTGACACTGAAGCTTTCTTT
-	TRBV2	-	14	TRBJ2-2	CASDRFSNTGELFF	TGTGCCAGCGACAGGTTTTCGAACACCGGGGAGCTGTTTTTT
few	TRBV28	TRBD1	14	TRBJ1-2	CASSYPGQGRGYTF	TGTGCCAGCAGTTATCCGGGACAGGGCCGTGGCTACACCTTC
-	TRBV18	TRBD2	14	TRBJ2-7	CASSPGLDRYEQYF	TGTGCCAGCTCACCGGGACTAGATCGCTACGAGCAGTACTTC
-	TRBV7-2	TRBD2	19	TRBJ2-5	CASSPRGASGVGFQETQYF	TGTGCCAGCAGCCCCCGGGGGGCTAGCGGGGTGGGATTCCAAGAGACCCAGTACTTC
-	TRBV7-9	TRBD1	15	TRBJ1-3	CASSFQTGAGNTIYF	TGTGCCAGCAGCTTCCAGACAGGGGCGGGAAACACCATATATTTT
-	TRBV4-1	TRBD2	19	TRBJ2-7	CASSQERDSGLAPPYEQYF	TGCGCCAGCAGCCAAGAACGGGATAGCGGGCTGGCCCCACCCTACGAGCAGTACTTC
-	TRBV2	-	16	TRBJ2-2	CASSETVGRGTGELFF	TGTGCCAGCAGTGAAACGGTCGGGAGAGGAACCGGGGAGCTGTTTTTT
few	TRBV6-1	TRBD2	14	TRBJ2-7	CASSEGSSGYEQYF	TGTGCCAGCAGTGAAGGTAGTAGCGGGTACGAGCAGTACTTC
-	TRBV18	-	16	TRBJ1-1	CASSNQGPRMNTEAFF	TGTGCCAGCTCAAATCAGGGACCCCGTATGAACACTGAAGCTTTCTTT
-	TRBV7-3	TRBD1	13	TRBJ1-1	CASSPDRFAEAFF	TGTGCCAGCAGCCCGGACAGGTTCGCTGAAGCTTTCTTT
few	TRBV11-2	-	13	TRBJ2-3	CASSLGEADTQYF	TGTGCCAGCAGCTTGGGGGAAGCAGATACGCAGTATTTT
few	TRBV25-1	-	15	TRBJ2-1	CASSERDGSYNEQFF	TGTGCCAGCAGTGAACGAGACGGTTCCTACAATGAGCAGTTCTTC
-	TRBV4-1	TRBD2	15	TRBJ2-7	CASSPSSGRAVEQYF	TGCGCCAGCAGCCCTTCTAGCGGGAGGGCCGTAGAGCAGTACTTC